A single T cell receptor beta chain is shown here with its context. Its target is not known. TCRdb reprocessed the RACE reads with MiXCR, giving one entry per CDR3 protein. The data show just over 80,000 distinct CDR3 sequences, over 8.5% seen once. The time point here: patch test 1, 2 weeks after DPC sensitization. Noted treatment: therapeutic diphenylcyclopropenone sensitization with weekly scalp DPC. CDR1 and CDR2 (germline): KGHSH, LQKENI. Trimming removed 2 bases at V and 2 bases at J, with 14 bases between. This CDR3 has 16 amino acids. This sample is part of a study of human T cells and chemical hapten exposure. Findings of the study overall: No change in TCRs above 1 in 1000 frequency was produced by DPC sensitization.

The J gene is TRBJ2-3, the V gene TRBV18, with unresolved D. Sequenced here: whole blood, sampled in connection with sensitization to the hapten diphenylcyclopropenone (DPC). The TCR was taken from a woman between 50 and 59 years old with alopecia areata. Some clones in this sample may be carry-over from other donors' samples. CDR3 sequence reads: CASSPAGSKLTDTQYF. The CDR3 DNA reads TGTGCCAGCTCACCAGCCGGGTCCAAACTCACAGATACGCAGTATTTT.